The rows below give T cell receptor beta chains drawn from one sample of a study of T cell changes during pregnancy in multiple sclerosis. Profiled with immunoSEQ multiplex PCR; TCRdb holds only in-frame clones, not every one. The table lists some 81,000 clones, 93% of them singletons, with approximately 2.8% in the top ten. The input for sequencing was peripheral blood, taken after pregnancy. These receptors originate from a female donor in good health, enrolled as a control in a pregnancy study. The CDR3 runs from the conserved cysteine through the conserved F or W. A D gene is named only where the DNA matches it firmly. A clone size is listed for some rows: how often the clone was seen (once, few, many), or a class if it is expanded.

>TRBV14|TRBJ2-3|TRBD2|-
CASSQGLAGLPVDTQYF
TGTGCCAGCAGCCAAGGACTAGCGGGCCTACCGGTAGATACGCAGTATTTT
>TRBV7-8|TRBJ1-1|-|-
CASSSVWGAEAFF
TGTGCCAGCAGCTCTGTATGGGGGGCTGAAGCTTTCTTT
>TRBV19|TRBJ2-2|-|-
CASSIVTGAGTGELFF
TGTGCCAGTAGTATAGTAACGGGAGCGGGCACCGGGGAGCTGTTTTTT
>TRBV11-2|TRBJ2-1|-|-
CASSLAGNNEQFF
TGTGCCAGCAGCTTGGCAGGTAACAATGAGCAGTTCTTC
>TRBV9|TRBJ2-7|-|once
CASSVVENPAYEQYF
TGTGCCAGCAGCGTAGTGGAGAACCCAGCCTACGAGCAGTACTTC
>TRBV27|TRBJ2-1|-|-
CASSWGNRVPYNEQFF
TGTGCCAGCAGTTGGGGGAACAGGGTGCCCTACAATGAGCAGTTCTTC
>TRBV6-5|TRBJ2-3|TRBD2|-
CASRLAGGDTQYF
TGTGCCAGCCGACTAGCGGGAGGAGATACGCAGTATTTT
>TRBV28|TRBJ2-7|TRBD2|-
CASRTGTNLNEQYF
TGTGCCAGCAGAACCGGGACTAACTTAAACGAGCAGTACTTC
>TRBV30|TRBJ2-2|TRBD2|-
CAWSSGVGGELFF
TGTGCCTGGAGTAGCGGGGTGGGCGGGGAGCTGTTTTTT
>TRBV30|TRBJ1-5|TRBD1|-
CAWSGGPGQGINQPQHF
TGTGCCTGGAGTGGGGGTCCGGGACAGGGGATTAATCAGCCCCAGCATTTT
>TRBV5-4|TRBJ2-1|-|-
CASSFRGSSYNEQFF
TGTGCCAGCAGCTTTAGAGGGAGCTCCTACAATGAGCAGTTCTTC
>TRBV2|TRBJ2-7|-|-
CASSQGSRSYEQYF
TGTGCCAGCAGCCAGGGGAGTAGGTCCTACGAGCAGTACTTC
>TRBV7-9|TRBJ2-1|TRBD2|-
CASSLRGGSYNEQFF
TGTGCCAGCAGCTTACGGGGGGGCTCATACAATGAGCAGTTCTTC
>TRBV4-3|TRBJ2-3|-|-
CASSQGGVSTDTQYF
TGCGCCAGCAGCCAAGGCGGGGTTAGCACAGATACGCAGTATTTT
>TRBV6-5|TRBJ2-5|TRBD1|-
CASSYSLGRGQETQYF
TGTGCCAGCAGTTACTCGTTGGGCAGGGGGCAAGAGACCCAGTACTTC
>TRBV5-5|TRBJ1-5|-|-
CASSLRFLGQATDSYQPQHF
TGTGCCAGCAGCTTGCGATTTTTGGGGCAGGCTACAGATTCTTATCAGCCCCAGCATTTT
>TRBV28|TRBJ1-2|TRBD1|-
CASRDRGRAVWEGYTF
TGTGCCAGCAGAGACAGGGGTCGGGCCGTTTGGGAGGGCTACACCTTC
>TRBV27|TRBJ2-7|-|-
CASNNRVGEQYF
TGTGCCAGCAACAACAGGGTGGGGGAGCAGTACTTC
>TRBV11-2|TRBJ2-3|-|-
CASSLESAGGTDTQYF
TGTGCCAGCAGCTTAGAGTCAGCGGGTGGGACAGATACGCAGTATTTT
>TRBV7-2|TRBJ2-5|TRBD1|-
CASKKTGPGTQYF
TGTGCCAGTAAGAAGACAGGGCCAGGGACCCAGTACTTC
>TRBV14|TRBJ2-7|-|-
CASSQDRPVDISRSSYEQYF
TGTGCCAGCAGCCAAGATCGTCCCGTGGACATTTCCCGGAGCTCCTACGAGCAGTACTTC
>TRBV27|TRBJ2-7|-|-
CASSQISGTYYSAYEQYF
TGTGCCAGCAGTCAGATATCCGGGACATATTATTCTGCCTACGAGCAGTACTTC
>TRBV29-1|TRBJ1-2|TRBD1|once
CSADGQGTSEGYTF
TGCAGCGCTGACGGACAGGGCACATCCGAGGGCTACACCTTC
>TRBV5-1|TRBJ2-4|TRBD1|once
CASSVYPSGQGGQHIQYF
TGCGCCAGCAGCGTGTATCCTTCGGGACAGGGGGGGCAGCACATTCAGTACTTC
>TRBV12-5|TRBJ2-2|-|-
CASGSLAGELFF
TGTGCTAGTGGCTCCCTCGCCGGGGAGCTGTTTTTT
>TRBV11-2|TRBJ2-3|TRBD2|-
CASSPSGRAYTDTQYF
TGTGCCAGCAGCCCCAGCGGGAGGGCATACACAGATACGCAGTATTTT
>TRBV7-3|TRBJ2-1|TRBD2|once
CASSRMGLAAYNEQFF
TGTGCCAGCAGCCGAATGGGACTAGCGGCTTACAATGAGCAGTTCTTC
>TRBV19|TRBJ1-1|-|-
CASRQAPGAEAFF
TGTGCCAGTCGGCAGGCACCAGGGGCTGAAGCTTTCTTT
>TRBV2|TRBJ2-7|TRBD2|once
CASMVAGLSSYEQYF
TGTGCCAGCATGGTAGCGGGGCTTTCCTCCTACGAGCAGTACTTC
>TRBV5-4|TRBJ2-1|TRBD2|-
CASDRGGQSYNEQFF
TGTGCCAGCGATCGCGGGGGGCAGTCCTACAATGAGCAGTTCTTC
>TRBV28|TRBJ1-4|TRBD1|-
CASSPRGLGEKLFF
TGTGCCAGCAGTCCGAGGGGGCTTGGAGAAAAACTGTTTTTT
>TRBV6-5|TRBJ2-3|TRBD1|-
CASSYSRQGRTDTQYF
TGTGCCAGCAGTTACTCGAGACAGGGGAGGACAGATACGCAGTATTTT
>TRBV30|TRBJ2-1|TRBD2|once
CAAGASGTMGVEQFF
TGTGCCGCCGGGGCTAGCGGGACCATGGGGGTTGAGCAGTTCTTC
>TRBV4-3|TRBJ2-1|TRBD1|-
CASSQELGTGRFF
TGCGCCAGCAGCCAAGAACTGGGGACAGGGCGGTTCTTC
>TRBV29-1|TRBJ2-1|TRBD2|-
CSVVGSAGGNEQFF
TGCAGCGTTGTAGGCTCAGCGGGAGGCAATGAGCAGTTCTTC
>TRBV18|TRBJ2-3|-|once
CASSPDGGLSVTRGTQYF
TGTGCCAGCTCACCAGACGGAGGCCTGTCTGTGACGAGAGGTACGCAGTATTTT
>TRBV6-5|TRBJ2-3|-|-
CASSYSSELGDTQYF
TGTGCCAGCAGTTACTCTAGCGAGTTAGGAGATACGCAGTATTTT
>TRBV4-2|TRBJ1-6|-|once
CASSQERQAQYNSPLHF
TGTGCCAGCAGCCAAGAAAGGCAGGCACAGTATAATTCACCCCTCCACTTT
>TRBV4-2|TRBJ2-7|-|-
CASSQPTGEQYF
TGTGCCAGCAGCCAACCCACGGGTGAGCAGTACTTC
>TRBV7-3|TRBJ1-2|-|-
CASSLTGLDGYTF
TGTGCCAGCAGCTTAACGGGGCTTGATGGCTACACCTTC
>TRBV6-6|TRBJ1-2|-|-
CASSYSDTAYGYTF
TGTGCCAGCAGTTACTCGGACACCGCCTATGGCTACACCTTC
>TRBV30|TRBJ2-3|TRBD1|once
CARDPGGGGTDTQYF
TGTGCCCGCGATCCAGGGGGTGGGGGCACAGATACGCAGTATTTT
>TRBV29-1|TRBJ2-7|TRBD1|-
CSVGTGSREQYF
TGCAGCGTTGGGACAGGGTCGAGGGAGCAGTACTTC
>TRBV19|TRBJ1-1|-|once
CASSRKGPGTEAFF
TGTGCCAGTAGTAGGAAGGGTCCAGGGACTGAAGCTTTCTTT
>TRBV4-1|TRBJ1-5|-|-
CASSQVGSSQPQHF
TGCGCCAGCAGCCAAGTAGGGAGTAGCCAGCCCCAGCATTTT
>TRBV7-2|TRBJ1-5|-|-
CASSLDSTSQPQHF
TGTGCCAGCAGCTTAGACTCAACGAGTCAGCCCCAGCATTTT
>TRBV6-4|TRBJ2-2|-|-
CASSDGGGNTGELFF
TGTGCCAGCAGTGACGGGGGCGGGAACACCGGGGAGCTGTTTTTT
>TRBV9|TRBJ2-1|-|-
CASSVMWRIPYNEQFF
TGTGCCAGCAGCGTAATGTGGAGAATCCCCTACAATGAGCAGTTCTTC
>TRBV19|TRBJ2-1|-|-
CASTGRALEQFF
TGTGCCAGTACCGGTAGAGCCCTTGAGCAGTTCTTC
>TRBV5-4|TRBJ2-2|TRBD1|-
CASSSSRDRGGTGELFF
TGTGCCAGCAGCTCGTCCCGGGACAGGGGAGGCACCGGGGAGCTGTTTTTT
>TRBV4-1|TRBJ2-1|TRBD1|-
CASSAEDREYNEQFF
TGCGCCAGCAGCGCAGAGGACAGGGAGTACAATGAGCAGTTCTTC
>TRBV7-2|TRBJ2-7|TRBD2|-
CASSLGPSGGFYEQYF
TGTGCCAGCAGCTTAGGCCCTAGCGGGGGCTTCTACGAGCAGTACTTC
>TRBV11-2|TRBJ2-3|TRBD2|-
CASTLAGVFTDTQYF
TGTGCCAGCACTTTAGCGGGGGTATTCACAGATACGCAGTATTTT
>TRBV10-3|TRBJ2-7|-|-
CAISDRHYEQYF
TGTGCCATCAGTGATCGGCACTACGAGCAGTACTTC
>TRBV19|TRBJ2-7|-|-
CASRKDSLDPYEQYF
TGTGCCAGTAGAAAAGACAGCCTTGATCCCTACGAGCAGTACTTC
>TRBV19|TRBJ1-5|TRBD1|-
CASSPDRRGQPQHF
TGTGCCAGTAGTCCGGACAGGAGGGGCCAGCCCCAGCATTTT
>TRBV2|TRBJ2-1|-|once
CASSATLVLNEQFF
TGTGCCAGCAGTGCCACCCTAGTACTCAATGAGCAGTTCTTC
>TRBV19|TRBJ2-3|TRBD1|-
CASSIDGTGEQYF
TGTGCCAGTAGTATAGATGGGACAGGCGAGCAGTATTTT
>TRBV6-5|TRBJ1-5|-|-
CASSPAGYSNQPQHF
TGTGCCAGCAGCCCGGCGGGGTATAGCAATCAGCCCCAGCATTTT